A single sample is the source of the 32 T cell receptor beta chains below, sequenced in a study of graft-versus-host responses after intestinal transplantation. Measured with immunoSEQ multiplex PCR; TCRdb has only the in-frame clones, and not every one. The table lists 45,000 to 50,000 clones, roughly 91% of them singletons. This specimen consisted of PBMCs, obtained around 27 months after a first intestinal transplant, on the day of a second. The receptors derive from a human patient who received an intestinal transplant, so some T cells may come from the graft donor.

V gene TRBV2 combines with J gene TRBJ2-3; no clear D gene. Trimming stripped 10 bases from V and 1 base from J, with 9 bases between. The CDR3 runs 12 residues. Germline V gene lookup returns CDR1 SNHLY and CDR2 FYNNEI. CDR3 sequence reads: CANGTGTDTQYF. Here the CDR3 DNA reads TGTGCCAATGGTACTGGCACAGATACGCAGTATTTT.

The chain is built from TRBV6-6 and TRBJ2-5, with D unclear. V was pared by 2 bases and J by 4 bases, with 8 bases between. Germline loops: CDR1 MNHNY, CDR2 SVGAGI (reference sequence). The CDR3 runs to 13 residues. The CDR3 region has the DNA TGTGCCAGCAGTTACCTGAATACAGAGACCCAGTACTTC. Amino acids: CASSYLNTETQYF.

V usage is TRBV7-2 and J usage is TRBJ2-1; TRBD1 or TRBD2 may be the D gene (5 bases each). This CDR3 is built from 14 residues. Trimming shortened V by 5 bases and J by 7 bases, and 15 bases separated the two germline ends. Per germline, CDR1 SGHTA and CDR2 FQGNSA. CDR3 in amino acids: CASSARDPWNEQFF. As DNA, the CDR3 is TGTGCCAGCAGCGCCCGGGACCCGTGGAATGAGCAGTTCTTC.

This chain connects TRBV28 to TRBJ2-7; D is ambiguous. V was cut by 3 bases and J by 2 bases, with 11 bases left in between. The CDR3 is made up of 14 amino acids. Germline-derived CDR1 and CDR2 are MDHEN and SYDVKM. The CDR3 DNA reads as TGTGCCAGCAGTTTCGTAGGTAAAACCTACGAGCAGTACTTC. Translation gives CASSFVGKTYEQYF.

The genes are TRBV7-3 and TRBJ2-7, with D perhaps being TRBD1 or TRBD2 (6 bases each). This CDR3 contains 14 residues. Deletions cut 2 bases from V and 5 bases from J, with 13 bases between. Germline CDR1 SGHTA, CDR2 FQGTGA. The CDR3 protein is CASSLLGGPNEQYF. CDR3 bases: TGTGCCAGCAGCTTATTAGGGGGGCCCAACGAGCAGTACTTC.

Only a few counts were recorded for this clone. The chain recombines TRBV30 with TRBJ2-1; weak D call: TRBD2 (6 bases). CDR1 and CDR2 (germline): GTSNPN, SVGIG (reference sequence). With 5 bases removed from V and 5 bases from J, the gap between germline ends came to 13 bases. The CDR3 runs 13 residues. Here the CDR3 DNA reads TGTGCCTGGGGCCGGGACTGGGACAATGAGCAGTTCTTC. This translates into CAWGRDWDNEQFF.

The chain combines TRBV13 with TRBJ2-1, with unresolved D. Germline CDR1 is PRHDT and CDR2 is FYEKMQ (reference sequence). The CDR3 has 14 amino acids. The V and J ends lost 2 bases and 9 bases respectively, with 14 bases between them. CDR3 protein: CASSLRAGVGEQFF. The CDR3 region has the DNA TGTGCCAGCAGCTTAAGGGCTGGGGTGGGTGAGCAGTTCTTC.

The V and J genes are TRBV14 and TRBJ1-2; possibly TRBD1 for D (5 bases). The CDR3 loop spans 17 amino acids. CDR1 is SGHDN, CDR2 FVKESK, per germline. The germline V and J ends were trimmed by 0 bases and 3 bases, with 17 bases remaining between them. The CDR3 here is CASSQDRAGIADYGYTF. In nucleotides, the CDR3 is TGTGCCAGCAGCCAAGATAGGGCAGGGATTGCGGACTATGGCTACACCTTC.

The chain recombines TRBV11-1 with TRBJ1-2, with 10 bases identical to TRBD1. Germline values: CDR1 SGHAT, CDR2 FQDESV (reference sequence). The CDR3 contains 14 residues. The J segment lost 3 bases and the V segment lost 5 bases, leaving 3 bases of the junction unmatched. CDR3 in amino acids: CASSQGTGDYGYTF. The CDR3 coding sequence is TGTGCCAGCAGCCAGGGGACAGGGGACTATGGCTACACCTTC.

The V gene is TRBV11-2, the J gene TRBJ2-5; 8 nucleotides line up with TRBD2. The CDR3 has 19 amino acids. V lost 2 bases to trimming and J lost 5 bases; unmatched junction nucleotides: 19. The V gene's germline CDR1 is SGHAT and CDR2 FQNNGV. DNA of the CDR3: TGTGCCAGCAGCTTAACCCCGCCTTGGGGGGGACTAGGAGTGGAGACCCAGTACTTC. Translating it yields CASSLTPPWGGLGVETQYF.

This clone was observed a single time. This sequence joins TRBV5-8 and TRBJ1-5; D is uncertain. V was shortened by 1 base and J by 0 bases, with 8 bases between the two germline ends. The length of the CDR3 is 15 residues. Germline V gene lookup returns CDR1 SGHTS and CDR2 YDEGEE. The CDR3: CASSLRWDSNQPQHF. The CDR3, as DNA: TGTGCCAGCAGCTTGAGATGGGATAGCAATCAGCCCCAGCATTTT.

CDR3 residues: CASSELGGSGNTIYF. Written as DNA, the CDR3 is TGTGCCAGCAGTGAACTCGGGGGATCTGGAAACACCATATATTTT. This chain links TRBV6-1 with TRBJ1-3; a possible D gene is TRBD1 (5 bases). V shed 2 bases and J shed 1 base, with 9 bases lying between them. The germline CDR1 and CDR2 sequences are MNHNS and SASEGT. The CDR3 totals 15 residues.

This clone came up once. The V call is TRBV11-2, the J call TRBJ2-7, with TRBD1 as a possible D gene (6 bases). This CDR3 has 15 amino acids. Germline V lookup: CDR1 SGHAT, CDR2 FQNNGV. Trimming took 4 bases from V and 1 from J, leaving 14 bases between them. CDR3 coding DNA: TGTGCCAGCAGCTCCCGGGACAAGTATTCCTACGAGCAGTACTTC. Translating it yields CASSSRDKYSYEQYF.

The chain couples TRBV12-5 to TRBJ2-1, with 7 bases matching TRBD2. In germline, CDR1 is LGHNT, CDR2 FRNRAP. With V trimmed by 7 bases and J by 6 bases, 12 bases remained unmatched. This CDR3 comprises 15 residues. DNA of the CDR3: TGTGCTAGTGCCAAAGGAGGGAGGGCGATCAATGAGCAGTTCTTC. As protein: CASAKGGRAINEQFF.

This chain uses TRBV7-2 with TRBJ2-1; 11 bases agree with TRBD2. This CDR3 comprises 15 residues. The germline gives CDR1 SGHTA, CDR2 FQGNSA. After removal of 1 base from V and 4 bases from J, the junction contained 0 bases not matched to a gene. The CDR3 sequence: CASSLGLAGYNEQFF. The CDR3 DNA reads as TGTGCCAGCAGCTTAGGACTAGCGGGGTACAATGAGCAGTTCTTC.

V gene TRBV9 combines with J gene TRBJ2-2; D might be TRBD1 (6 bases). CDR3 length equals 16 residues. Germline assignment: CDR1 SGDLS and CDR2 YYNGEE. The V end lost 4 bases, the J end lost 2 bases, and 15 bases lay between the germline ends. The CDR3 DNA sequence: TGTGCCAGCAGCAACAGGCAGGGGATCAACACCGGGGAGCTGTTTTTT. This translates into CASSNRQGINTGELFF.

The rearrangement links TRBV30 to TRBJ2-1; 7 positions agree with TRBD2. Germline trimming cut 4 bases from V and 5 bases from J; bases unmatched to any gene: 8. This CDR3 is built from 14 residues. Germline V gives CDR1 GTSNPN, CDR2 SVGIG (reference sequence). The CDR3 coding sequence is TGTGCCTGGATCGCAGCGGGACGGGACAATGAGCAGTTCTTC. This encodes CAWIAAGRDNEQFF.

This chain connects TRBV23-1 to TRBJ2-5; 11 nucleotides agree with TRBD2. TRBV23-1 is sorted into the ORF group, with uncertain function. The V segment lost 0 bases and the J segment 4 bases; nucleotides outside the gene matches: 10. The CDR3 runs 18 residues. The DNA of the CDR3 is TGCGCCAGCAGTCAATCGGGGATAGCGGGAGGGCCTAGAGAGACCCAGTACTTC. Translation: CASSQSGIAGGPRETQYF.

V usage is TRBV7-7 and J usage is TRBJ2-2, with D uncertain. Trimming shortened V by 11 bases and J by 4 bases, and 14 bases separated the two germline ends. CDR1 is SSHAT, CDR2 FNYEAQ, per germline (reference sequence). There are 13 residues in the CDR3. Written as DNA, the CDR3 is TGTGCCCCGGTGAAGGTTGGCACCGGGGAGCTGTTTTTT. Translation: CAPVKVGTGELFF.

The chain joins TRBV28 to TRBJ2-7; maybe TRBD1 (5 bases). The CDR3 runs 15 residues. V gave up 8 bases and J gave up 0 bases, with 17 bases separating them. Germline loops: CDR1 MDHEN, CDR2 SYDVKM. CDR3 bases: TGTGCCAGCGCCGTGTGGGGCAGTCTCTCCTACGAGCAGTACTTC. This sequence encodes CASAVWGSLSYEQYF.

The rearrangement links TRBV28 to TRBJ2-6; D is unclear. The CDR3 has 12 amino acids. With 8 bases removed from V and 4 bases from J, the gap between germline ends came to 6 bases. Germline V lookup: CDR1 MDHEN, CDR2 SYDVKM. CDR3 residues: CASGSGANVLTF. CDR3 coding DNA: TGTGCCAGCGGATCAGGGGCCAACGTCCTGACTTTC.

The chain recombines TRBV4-2 with TRBJ2-1; D unclear. The CDR3 has 15 residues. Trimming left V 4 bases short and J 0 bases short, with 10 bases between. Germline V CDR1 and CDR2: LGHNA, YNFKEQ. The CDR3: CASSPPSGSYNEQFF. Here the CDR3 DNA reads TGTGCCAGCAGCCCCCCCTCCGGCTCCTACAATGAGCAGTTCTTC.

V is TRBV11-2 and J is TRBJ2-1; the match to TRBD2 covers 11 bases. The germline V gene has CDR1 SGHAT and CDR2 FQNNGV. The CDR3 consists of 19 residues. Trimming took 5 bases from V and 4 from J; bases not matched to a gene: 16. CDR3 sequence (DNA): TGTGCCAGCAGCCCCGGGGGTGTTCTAGCGGGAGGAGGGTACAATGAGCAGTTCTTC. It codes for CASSPGGVLAGGGYNEQFF. The whole variable domain, remainder taken from reference TRBV11-2 and TRBJ2-1, is EAGVAQSPRYKIIEKRQSVAFWCNPISGHATLYWYQQILGQGPKLLIQFQNNGVVDDSQLPKDRFSAERLKGVDSTLKIQPAKLEDSAVYLCASSPGGVLAGGGYNEQFFGPGTRLTVL.

This sequence joins TRBV5-1 and TRBJ2-7, with D maybe TRBD2 (6 bases). The CDR3 totals 13 residues. V lost 4 bases and J 2 bases, leaving 10 bases between the germline ends. Germline V gene data show CDR1 as SGHRS and CDR2 as YFSETQ. The CDR3 is CASSGTDAYEQYF. The CDR3, as DNA: TGCGCCAGCAGCGGGACTGACGCCTACGAGCAGTACTTC.

The V call is TRBV7-9, the J call TRBJ2-1; D perhaps matches TRBD1 (5 bases). V was cut by 2 bases and J by 7 bases, with 24 bases left in between. The germline gives CDR1 SEHNR, CDR2 FQNEAQ (reference sequence). This CDR3 spans 18 amino acids. The CDR3 protein is CASSLKGKGSSRYNEQFF. In nucleotides, the CDR3 is TGTGCCAGCAGCTTAAAGGGGAAAGGGTCATCTCGGTATAATGAGCAGTTCTTC.

V gene TRBV6-5 combines with J gene TRBJ1-1; D gene uncertain. CDR1 and CDR2 from the germline V gene are MNHEY and SVGAGI. The V gene lost 11 bases and the J gene lost 2 bases, with 9 bases spanning the gap. The CDR3 covers 11 residues. In DNA form, the CDR3 reads TGTGCCGCGGGCCCTAACACTGAAGCTTTCTTT. This codes for CAAGPNTEAFF.

V usage is TRBV7-2 and J usage is TRBJ2-7; tentatively, D is TRBD1 (6 bases). CDR3 size: 16 residues. Germline CDR1 is SGHTA and CDR2 is FQGNSA. The V end lost 1 base, the J end lost 3 bases, and 16 bases lay between the germline ends. The CDR3 region has the DNA TGTGCCAGCAGCTTAGGAGTAGCCCAGGGGTTCTACGAGCAGTACTTC. Protein sequence: CASSLGVAQGFYEQYF.

The CDR3 DNA reads as TGTGCCAGCTCGGACACAAATGGTCGTGTCAATGAAAAACTGTTTTTT. As protein: CASSDTNGRVNEKLFF. The chain combines TRBV18 with TRBJ1-4, with D possibly being TRBD1 (5 bases). Germline CDR1 and CDR2: KGHSH and LQKENI. The CDR3 length is 16 residues. Deletions cut 6 bases from V and 5 bases from J, with 19 bases between.

V usage is TRBV27 and J usage is TRBJ2-7; D possibly corresponds to TRBD2 (6 bases). This CDR3 has 15 amino acids. CDR1 is MNHEY, CDR2 SMNVEV, per germline (reference sequence). Trimming pared 5 bases from V and 7 bases from J, leaving 21 bases between. The CDR3 sequence: CASSVPRRGNMEQYF. CDR3 in DNA: TGTGCCAGCAGTGTGCCTAGGCGGGGTAACATGGAGCAGTACTTC.

The rearrangement uses TRBV7-8 and TRBJ2-7; D gene uncertain. The CDR3 sequence is 14 residues long. Germline CDR1 SGHVS, CDR2 FQNEAQ. Trimming shortened V by 2 bases and J by 6 bases, and 14 bases separated the two germline ends. The CDR3 bases are TGTGCCAGCAGCTTAATTACTGGGAACGGCGAGCAGTACTTC. As protein: CASSLITGNGEQYF.

The rearrangement uses TRBV19 and TRBJ1-1; a possible D gene is TRBD1 (5 bases). The V gene's germline CDR1 is LNHDA and CDR2 SQIVND (reference sequence). The CDR3 runs to 13 residues. The V and J ends lost 4 bases and 1 base respectively, with 7 bases between them. The CDR3 reads CASSKGWNTEAFF. The CDR3 DNA reads as TGTGCCAGTAGTAAGGGGTGGAACACTGAAGCTTTCTTT.

The rearrangement uses TRBV28 and TRBJ2-1, with TRBD2 matching over 10 bases. The CDR3 covers 13 residues. The trim removed 5 bases at V and 5 bases at J, leaving 0 bases unmatched. Germline values: CDR1 MDHEN, CDR2 SYDVKM. In nucleotides, the CDR3 is TGTGCCAGCAGTGGACTAGCGGACAATGAGCAGTTCTTC. This encodes CASSGLADNEQFF.